The present T cell receptor beta chain was sequenced within a study of shared clonotypes between healthy human individuals. Study-wide results and caveats: There were few donors, and this limited the genetic and exposure-history diversity represented. Generation probabilities were higher for clonotypes shared across all four sorted-subset donors than for unshared ones.

Assay used: immunoSEQ multiplex PCR; TCRdb lists only in-frame clones, some missing. The table lists roughly 1,500,000 clones, approximately 98.5% of them singletons. CDR1 and CDR2 (germline): MDHEN, SYDVKM. The CDR3 is 15 amino acids. V lost 3 bases, J lost 4 bases, and 13 bases lay in between. A remark on this clone: Its antigen is as yet unknown.

The split of CD4+ cells yielded CD45RA+ naive and CD45RA-negative memory subsets. The rearrangement uses TRBV28 and TRBJ1-3; TRBD1 might be the D (6 bases). Sequenced input: naive CD4+ T cells sorted from blood. The subset here: CD45RA+ positively selected. The TCR originated in a man aged 30 to 45 in good health. The CDR3 region is CASSLRQGLGNTIYF. CDR3 DNA sequence: TGTGCCAGCAGTTTGCGCCAGGGGCTAGGAAACACCATATATTTT.